This T cell receptor beta chain was obtained from a study of technical replicates of blood from several donors (dated by TCRdb to about 2017). The library was produced with the immunoSEQ multiplex PCR assay. This immuneACCESS table, as held by TCRdb, lists in-frame sequences with V and J called but not all clones. Of the missing ones, under half trace to an unresolved V gene in checked studies; the others have no known cause. Present in this sample are approximately 70,000 clones, approximately 92% of which were seen just once. The ten biggest clones cover roughly 0.36% of the sample. About this clone: What antigen it recognizes has not been identified. Base qualities are missing; no much larger clone stands one base away.

CDR1 and CDR2 were assigned from the germline V gene as MNHNS and SASEGT. V is pruned by 4 bases and J by 10 bases, leaving 3 bases of the junction without a gene match. The CDR3 contains 12 residues, cysteine and phenylalanine counted. Of all the DNA, just the CDR3 is kept, 36 bases in frame from base 1. The sequence links TRBV6-1 to TRBJ1-2; 10 bases in between match TRBD1. The sequencing sample was made of T cells isolated from PBMCs. This clonotype was sampled from a human donor in good health. The DNA reads as follows: TGTGCCAGCAGTGCAGGACAGGGGGACTACACCTTC. Translated, it gives CASSAGQGDYTF.